This T cell receptor beta chain was captured in a study of a mutant IDH1 vaccine in newly diagnosed glioma. Study in general: With temozolomide cycles, or 4-6 weeks after radiotherapy alone, vaccination was started. Mean patient age was around 40 years; approximately 62% were male and around 38% female. Earlier treatment was radiotherapy, temozolomide, or both, with most getting both.

With respect to this clone: No antigen is known for it.

TCRdb's copy holds only in-frame clones and misses some; the assay was immunoSEQ multiplex PCR. In the table there are about 56,000 clones, about four fifths of which are singletons. Time point reported: week 47, end of study. Doses consisted of 300 ug of mutant IDH1 20-mer peptide each, paired with topical imiquimod. The patients received vaccinations eight times, in weeks 1, 3, 5, 7, 11, 15, 19 and 23. J was trimmed by 6 bases and V by 0 bases; bases with no gene match: 1. Per germline, CDR1 MRHNA and CDR2 SNTAGT. This CDR3 has 15 residues. The sequences come from PBMCs, collected from a glioma patient whose treatment included an IDH1 peptide vaccine. The origin of this receptor is a woman between 45 and 60 years old with glioma. This sequence joins TRBV6-4 and TRBJ2-1; 11 nucleotides match TRBD2. The DNA of the CDR3 is TGTGCCAGCAGTGACTCTAGCGGGGGGGCCAATGAGCAGTTCTTC. Its protein is CASSDSSGGANEQFF.